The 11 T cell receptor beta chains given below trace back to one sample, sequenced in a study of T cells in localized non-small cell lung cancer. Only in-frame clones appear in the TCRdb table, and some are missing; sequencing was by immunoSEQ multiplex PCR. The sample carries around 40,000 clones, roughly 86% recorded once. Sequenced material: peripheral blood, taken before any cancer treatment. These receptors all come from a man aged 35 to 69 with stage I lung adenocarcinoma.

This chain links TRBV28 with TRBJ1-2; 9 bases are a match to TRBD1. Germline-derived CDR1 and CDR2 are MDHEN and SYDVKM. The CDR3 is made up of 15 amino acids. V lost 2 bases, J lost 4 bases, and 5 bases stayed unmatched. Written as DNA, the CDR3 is TGTGCCAGCAGTTTAGTCGGGACAGGGAGCTATGGCTACACCTTC. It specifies CASSLVGTGSYGYTF.

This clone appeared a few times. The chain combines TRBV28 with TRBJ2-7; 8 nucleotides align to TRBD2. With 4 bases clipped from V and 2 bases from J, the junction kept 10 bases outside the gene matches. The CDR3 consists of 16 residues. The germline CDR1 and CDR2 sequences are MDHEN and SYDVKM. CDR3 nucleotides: TGTGCCAGCAGTTCCCGGCTAGCGGGTGTTACCTACGAGCAGTACTTC. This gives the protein CASSSRLAGVTYEQYF.

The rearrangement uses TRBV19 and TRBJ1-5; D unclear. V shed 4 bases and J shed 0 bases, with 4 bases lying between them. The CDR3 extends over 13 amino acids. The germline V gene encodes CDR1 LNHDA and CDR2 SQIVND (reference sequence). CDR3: CASSRHSNQPQHF. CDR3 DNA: TGTGCCAGTAGTAGGCATAGCAATCAGCCCCAGCATTTT. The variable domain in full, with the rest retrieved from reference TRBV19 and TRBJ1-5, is DGGITQSPKYLFRKEGQNVTLSCEQNLNHDAMYWYRQDPGQGLRLIYYSQIVNDFQKGDIAEGYSVSREKKESFPLTVTSAQKNPTAFYLCASSRHSNQPQHFGDGTRLSIL.

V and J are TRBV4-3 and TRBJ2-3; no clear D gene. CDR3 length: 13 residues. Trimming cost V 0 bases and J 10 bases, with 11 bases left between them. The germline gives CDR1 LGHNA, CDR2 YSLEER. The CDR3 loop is CASSQDRALSQYF. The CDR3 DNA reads TGCGCCAGCAGCCAAGACCGAGCCTTATCGCAGTATTTT.

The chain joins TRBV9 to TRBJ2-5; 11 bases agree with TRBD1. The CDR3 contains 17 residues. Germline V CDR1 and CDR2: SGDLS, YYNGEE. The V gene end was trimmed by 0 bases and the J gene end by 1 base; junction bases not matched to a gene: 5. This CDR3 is CASSVGGTGGRQETQYF. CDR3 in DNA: TGTGCCAGCAGCGTAGGAGGGACAGGGGGTCGCCAAGAGACCCAGTACTTC.

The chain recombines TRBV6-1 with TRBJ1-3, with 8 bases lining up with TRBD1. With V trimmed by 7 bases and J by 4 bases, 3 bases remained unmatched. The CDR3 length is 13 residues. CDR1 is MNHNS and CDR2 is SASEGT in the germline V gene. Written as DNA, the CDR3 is TGTGCCAGCAATCAGGGGGCCGGAAACACCATATATTTT. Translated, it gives CASNQGAGNTIYF.

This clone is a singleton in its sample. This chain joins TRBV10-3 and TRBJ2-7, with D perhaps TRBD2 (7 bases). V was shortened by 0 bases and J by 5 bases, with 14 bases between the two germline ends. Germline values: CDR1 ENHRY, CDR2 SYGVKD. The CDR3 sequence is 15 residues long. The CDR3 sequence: CAISESGGANNEQYF. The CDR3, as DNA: TGTGCCATCAGTGAGTCGGGGGGGGCGAATAACGAGCAGTACTTC.

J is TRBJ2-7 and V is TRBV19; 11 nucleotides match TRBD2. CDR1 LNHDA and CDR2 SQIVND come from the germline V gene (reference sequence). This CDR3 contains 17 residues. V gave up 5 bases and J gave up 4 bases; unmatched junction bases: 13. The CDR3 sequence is CASSLAAPGLAAYEQYF. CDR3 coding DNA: TGTGCCAGTAGTCTTGCTGCCCCGGGACTAGCGGCATACGAGCAGTACTTC. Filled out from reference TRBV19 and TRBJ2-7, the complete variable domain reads DGGITQSPKYLFRKEGQNVTLSCEQNLNHDAMYWYRQDPGQGLRLIYYSQIVNDFQKGDIAEGYSVSREKKESFPLTVTSAQKNPTAFYLCASSLAAPGLAAYEQYFGPGTRLTVT.

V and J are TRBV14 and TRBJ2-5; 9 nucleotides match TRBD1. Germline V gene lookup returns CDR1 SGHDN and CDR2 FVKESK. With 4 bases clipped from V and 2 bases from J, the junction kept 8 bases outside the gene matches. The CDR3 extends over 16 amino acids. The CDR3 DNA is TGTGCCAGCAGCCTCTCACGGGGACAGGGTCAAGAGACCCAGTACTTC. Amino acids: CASSLSRGQGQETQYF. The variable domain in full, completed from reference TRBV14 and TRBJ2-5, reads EAGVTQFPSHSVIEKGQTVTLRCDPISGHDNLYWYRRVMGKEIKFLLHFVKESKQDESGMPNNRFLAERTGGTYSTLKVQPAELEDSGVYFCASSLSRGQGQETQYFGPGTRLLVL.

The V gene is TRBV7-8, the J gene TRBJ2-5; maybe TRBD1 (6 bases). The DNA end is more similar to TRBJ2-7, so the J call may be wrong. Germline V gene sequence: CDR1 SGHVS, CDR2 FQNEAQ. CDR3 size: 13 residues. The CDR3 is CASSPDSFYEQYF. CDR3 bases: TGTGCCAGCAGCCCGGACAGTTTCTACGAGCAGTACTTC.

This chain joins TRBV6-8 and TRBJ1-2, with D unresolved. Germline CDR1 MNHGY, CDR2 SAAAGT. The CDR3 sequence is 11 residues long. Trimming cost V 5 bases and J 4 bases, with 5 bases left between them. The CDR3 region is CASSESYGYTF. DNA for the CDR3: TGTGCCAGCAGTGAGAGCTATGGCTACACCTTC.